A selection of T cell receptor beta chains follows, all from one sample in a study of post-analysis software for immune sequencing data. Using its own MiXCR run on the PCR reads, TCRdb lists one record per CDR3 protein. Here the sample spans 650,000 to 850,000 distinct CDR3 sequences, just over 45% being singletons. Input material: blood. All receptors derive from a girl aged 10-17 years with multiple sclerosis. The CDR3 runs from the conserved cysteine through the conserved F or W. The D gene is left open where the match is weak. The listing skips clone size in some rows; elsewhere it reads once, few, many or a size class.

V gene	D gene	clone size	J gene	CDR3 DNA	CDR3 protein
TRBV7-2	NA	NA	TRBJ2-1	TGTGCCAGCAGCCACGAACCACGGAATGAGCAGTTCTTC	CASSHEPRNEQFF
TRBV7-7	TRBD2	NA	TRBJ2-3	TGTGCTAGCAGCTTAGCAGCGGGGGGAGATACGCAGTATTTT	CASSLAAGGDTQYF
TRBV13	NA	few	TRBJ1-4	TGTGCCAGCAGCTTAGGACAGGATCTGACTAATGAAAAACTGTTTTTT	CASSLGQDLTNEKLFF
TRBV27	TRBD1	few	TRBJ2-5	TGTGCCAGCAGTACCGACAGGGTAGAACGAGAGACCCAGTACTTC	CASSTDRVERETQYF
TRBV5-1	NA	NA	TRBJ2-1	TGCGCCAGCAGCCCGGCGGCGGGGGAGCAGTTCTTC	CASSPAAGEQFF
TRBV2	TRBD2	few	TRBJ2-3	TGTGCCAGCAGTGGGGGGAGCGGGAGGTTTGATACGCAGTATTTT	CASSGGSGRFDTQYF
TRBV6-6	NA	once	TRBJ2-1	TGTGCCAGCAATTGGTCTTTGCGAGTGGACGGTGAGCAGTTCTTC	CASNWSLRVDGEQFF
TRBV28	NA	few	TRBJ1-5	TGTGCCAGCAGCTCAGCCAGACCCCAGCATTTT	CASSSARPQHF
TRBV6-1	TRBD1	NA	TRBJ1-1	TGTGCCAGCAGAGAGACAGGGGGGGGGACTGAAGCTTTCTTT	CASRETGGGTEAFF
TRBV27	NA	NA	TRBJ2-7	TGTGCCAGCAGTCCGCGACAGTTCTCCTACGAGCAGTACTTC	CASSPRQFSYEQYF
TRBV3-1	TRBD1	few	TRBJ2-7	TGTGCCAGCAGCCATGACAGGGCCGAGCAGTACTTC	CASSHDRAEQYF
TRBV5-1	NA	few	TRBJ2-5	TGCGCCAGCAGCTTACCGAGGCCATTGGGAGAGACCCAGTACTTC	CASSLPRPLGETQYF
TRBV29-1	TRBD2	NA	TRBJ2-4	TGCAGCGCACGGGAGGCCCTAGCCAAAAACATTCAGTACTTC	CSAREALAKNIQYF
TRBV11-2	TRBD1	NA	TRBJ2-3	TGTGCCAGCAGCAGAACAGGGGTCGCAGATACGCAGTATTTT	CASSRTGVADTQYF
TRBV20-1	NA	NA	TRBJ2-5	TGCAGTGCTGCCCCTGTATCGGGACTCTCGATGTGGGGCGATGAGCAGTACTTC	CSAAPVSGLSMWGDEQYF
TRBV20-1	TRBD1	NA	TRBJ2-5	TGCAGTGCTGGAGACAGGGGGGTCCAAGAGACCCAGTACTTC	CSAGDRGVQETQYF